These 15 T cell receptor beta chains originate from one sample sequenced in a study of cytomegalovirus exposure and HLA in healthy donors. PCR employed 60 Vbeta and 13 Jbeta primers. Libraries were prepared by immunoSEQ multiplex PCR; TCRdb keeps only in-frame clonotypes and omits some of them. The repertoire has some 45,000 clones, roughly 90% of them found once; the top ten carry 8%. The specimen sequenced was PBMCs. These receptors originate from a middle-aged woman in good health and CMV-seropositive.

This chain uses TRBV4-1 with TRBJ1-1; a possible D gene is TRBD1 (5 bases). CDR1 is MGHRA, CDR2 YSYEKL, per germline. The germline V and J ends were trimmed by 3 bases and 0 bases, with 11 bases remaining between them. The CDR3 is 15 residues long. The CDR3 region has the DNA TGCGCCAGCAGCCAGTACGGGGGTGTGAACACTGAAGCTTTCTTT. Residues: CASSQYGGVNTEAFF.

The genes are TRBV19 and TRBJ2-3; no clear D. Germline V gives CDR1 LNHDA, CDR2 SQIVND (reference sequence). V lost 5 bases, J lost 1 base, and 7 bases lay in between. This CDR3 contains 13 residues. CDR3 sequence: CASSARGTDTQYF. CDR3 sequence (DNA): TGTGCCAGTAGTGCCCGGGGCACAGATACGCAGTATTTT.

This clone has only a few counts. This chain joins TRBV30 and TRBJ1-6; D perhaps matches TRBD1 (5 bases). Per the germline V gene, CDR1 is GTSNPN and CDR2 is SVGIG (reference sequence). The CDR3 loop spans 13 amino acids. Trimming left V 8 bases short and J 2 bases short, with 10 bases between. CDR3 loop: CALGRAYNSPLHF. The CDR3 nucleotides are TGTGCCCTCGGCAGGGCCTATAATTCACCCCTCCACTTT.

The chain employs TRBV10-2 and TRBJ1-5; 7 bases fit TRBD1. Trimming cost V 6 bases and J 4 bases; bases outside gene matches: 9. Germline assignment: CDR1 WSHSY and CDR2 SAAADI. The CDR3 is 15 amino acids. As DNA, the CDR3 is TGCGCCAGCAGAAAGGGACAGCAACCTAATCAGCCCCAGCATTTT. Protein: CASRKGQQPNQPQHF.

This clone was observed a single time. The junction and the germline gene differ at one end; a read error may be behind it. The chain recombines TRBV7-9 with TRBJ2-7; a weak D match, TRBD2 (6 bases). From germline, CDR1 is SEHNR and CDR2 FQNEAQ (reference sequence). The CDR3 length is 13 residues. CDR3 amino acids: CSSSPGLSYEQYF. CDR3 in DNA: TGTTCCAGCAGCCCGGGACTCTCCTACGAGCAGTACTTC.

This chain links TRBV29-1 with TRBJ1-1, with 11 bases fitting TRBD1. Per the germline V gene, CDR1 is SQVTM and CDR2 is ANQGSEA. The length of the CDR3 is 16 residues. The junction had 10 bases not matched to a gene; V was cut back by 3 bases and J by 4 bases. CDR3 nucleotide sequence: TGCAGCGTTGACCCTGGTGGGGACAGGGGGGTCACTGAAGCTTTCTTT. Amino acid sequence: CSVDPGGDRGVTEAFF.

The V and J genes are TRBV11-1 and TRBJ2-1; 8 bases line up with TRBD1. CDR1 and CDR2 from the germline V gene are SGHAT and FQDESV (reference sequence). This CDR3 spans 16 amino acids. V lost 5 bases to trimming and J lost 4 bases; unmatched junction nucleotides: 10. CDR3: CASSRRSGGGYNEQFF. CDR3 sequence (DNA): TGTGCCAGCAGCCGACGGTCAGGGGGCGGGTACAATGAGCAGTTCTTC.

The gene calls are TRBV19 and TRBJ1-1; D possibly corresponds to TRBD1 (5 bases). CDR3 length equals 11 residues. The V end lost 4 bases, the J end lost 7 bases, and 7 bases lay between the germline ends. Germline V gene lookup returns CDR1 LNHDA and CDR2 SQIVND (reference sequence). CDR3 in amino acids: CASSTGREAFF. The CDR3 coding sequence is TGTGCCAGTAGTACAGGGCGTGAAGCTTTCTTT.

V is TRBV5-1 and J is TRBJ1-2; D unresolved. The CDR3 is 14 residues long. V was clipped by 0 bases and J by 7 bases, with 13 bases between them. Germline V gene data show CDR1 as SGHRS and CDR2 as YFSETQ. The CDR3 DNA reads as TGCGCCAGCAGCTTGGGGTCGAATGGAGGTGGCTACACCTTC. Encoded protein: CASSLGSNGGGYTF.

The chain recombines TRBV2 with TRBJ2-1; 7 bases align to TRBD1. V was clipped by 7 bases and J by 0 bases; unmatched bases: 12. CDR1 and CDR2 from the germline V gene are SNHLY and FYNNEI. CDR3 length: 17 amino acids. CDR3 in DNA: TGTGCCAGCATCGGGACAGTAGACGGGATCTCCTACAATGAGCAGTTCTTC. Its protein is CASIGTVDGISYNEQFF.

The V gene is TRBV7-4, the J gene TRBJ1-2, with a tentative D call TRBD1 (5 bases). Germline lookup yields CDR1 SGHVT and CDR2 SQSDAQ. The V end lost 5 bases, the J end lost 4 bases, and 8 bases lay between the germline ends. The CDR3 totals 12 residues. CDR3 protein: CASSLRGYGYTF. The CDR3 DNA sequence: TGTGCCAGCAGCCTTAGGGGCTATGGCTACACCTTC. The full variable domain, its missing parts supplied by reference TRBV7-4 and TRBJ1-2, is GAGVSQSPRYKVAKRGRDVALRCDSISGHVTLYWYRQTLGQGSEVLTYSQSDAQRDKSGRPSGRFSAERPERSVSTLKIQRTEQGDSAVYLCASSLRGYGYTFGSGTRLTVV.

Relative to its sample, this clone is medium-sized. The sample carries other DNA sequences with the same CDR3. The chain employs TRBV7-9 and TRBJ1-1, with 9 bases identical to TRBD1. V shed 5 bases and J 7 bases; nucleotides not matched to a gene: 2. Germline CDR1 and CDR2: SEHNR and FQNEAQ (reference sequence). The CDR3 is 12 residues long. The CDR3 loop reads CASSGTGLEAFF. The CDR3 nucleotides are TGTGCCAGCAGCGGGACAGGGCTTGAAGCTTTCTTT.

V usage is TRBV5-5 and J usage is TRBJ1-3, with 9 bases lining up with TRBD1. Germline V gene lookup returns CDR1 SGHKS and CDR2 YYEKEE (reference sequence). V lost 3 bases to trimming and J lost 3 bases; unmatched junction nucleotides: 4. The CDR3 has 15 amino acids. The CDR3 reads CASSSGTGFGNTIYF. The CDR3 DNA follows: TGTGCCAGCAGCTCGGGGACAGGGTTTGGAAACACCATATATTTT.

Here the CDR3 reads CASSSPTDTQYF. CDR3 nucleotide sequence: TGTGCCAGCAGCTCCCCCACAGATACGCAGTATTTT. The chain uses TRBV6-6 and TRBJ2-3; D is undetermined. V dropped 6 bases and J dropped 2 bases, with 6 bases sitting between them. The CDR3 has 12 residues. CDR1 and CDR2 (germline): MNHNY, SVGAGI (reference sequence).

The count of this clone is one. The V call is TRBV5-1, the J call TRBJ2-7, with D possibly TRBD2 on 5 matching bases. CDR3 size: 15 residues. Looked up from germline, CDR1 is SGHRS and CDR2 is YFSETQ. V gave up 0 bases and J gave up 5 bases, with 15 bases separating them. The CDR3, as DNA: TGCGCCAGCAGCTTGGCCCCGGGGTATGGCCACGAGCAGTACTTC. Amino acid sequence: CASSLAPGYGHEQYF.